This T cell receptor (beta chain) was profiled in a study of vaccination and CD4 T cells after COVID-19 (dated by TCRdb to between 2022 and 2023). At the level of the whole study: SARS-CoV-2 positivity had been established in the convalescent patients by nasal swab PCR, and mild disease was recorded in eight to ten of these patients and severe disease in one. Two doses of either the Pfizer-BioNTech BNT162b2 vaccine (n=8) or the Moderna mRNA-1273 vaccine (n=2) were administered to participants. As controls, cultures received a CEFX viral epitope pool (the positive control), an HIV-1 Nef peptide pool (the negative control), or no peptide at all. The spike-specific CD4+ TCR repertoire was compared before and after mRNA vaccination in over nine COVID-19 convalescent patients and 4 infection-naive healthy vaccine recipients. Post-vaccine blood samples were collected a median of approximately 77 days after the second vaccine dose, ranging from about 13 to 241 days. The cultures were stimulated with overlapping spike peptide pools from SARS-CoV-2 and from the common cold coronaviruses HCoV-NL63, HCoV-OC43 and HCoV-229E. Post-COVID blood samples were collected from convalescent patients a median of roughly 100 days after diagnosis, with a range of roughly 30 to 161 days. The convalescent cohort included six males and four females, with two Hispanic individuals, seven Caucasians, two Asians and one multiracial person. The paper's findings and limits, for the study overall: The median count of SARS-CoV-2-reactive clonotypes went up from 20 to 25 after infection to roughly 38 after vaccination, although the change was not significant. Among the post-vaccine SARS-CoV-2-reactive clones in convalescent patients, a median approximately 86% showed up only after vaccination, which suggests vaccine-specific priming. Of the vaccine-specific clones in convalescent patients, 304 of 307, or nearly all, reacted only to SARS-CoV-2 spike and did not cross-react with common cold coronaviruses. The number of convalescent patients in the study was relatively small, and the study did not examine early timepoints following natural infection.

Based on the germline V gene, the CDR1 and CDR2 sequences are MGHRA and YSYEKL. Taken from cysteine to phenylalanine, the CDR3 has 18 residues. Only the CDR3 DNA is retained, 54 bases long and in frame from the first base. Cut back by 0 bases and 0 bases, the V and J ends lie 12 bases apart. Library generation was performed with PCR. TCR sequencing of DNA from cultured CD4+ T cells used the Oncomine TCR Beta short-read assay at the Johns Hopkins FTIC core. The QIAamp micro DNA kit was used to extract genomic DNA from the cultured CD4+ T cells. Oncomine TCR Beta libraries from cultured CD4+ T cells were pooled with unique dual indexes and sequenced on an Illumina iSeq 100. The study's own analysis went as follows. Non-productive sequences were filtered out, and CDR3s that did not start with C, did not end with F or W, or were shorter than 7 amino acids were discarded. Antigen-specific clonotypes were identified using the MANAFEST web application through comparison of peptide-stimulated wells with reference and other culture wells. Positive clones required FDR below 0.05, an odds ratio above 5, and productive frequency above 0.1% in at least two of three replicate wells. A clonotype was classed as cross-reactive if the clonotype showed significant expansion both in SARS-CoV-2 spike wells and in at least one common cold coronavirus spike condition. CDR3 homology was assessed with Levenshtein distances (stringdist) and unrooted phylogenetic trees (ape) in R version 3.6.1. The raw public data were reprocessed by TCRdb itself: fastp quality trimming at Q25, MiXCR clonotype calling, in-frame beta chains only. Records with the same CDR3 protein are collapsed into one entry carrying the most frequent genes and DNA. The V and J calls and clone size come from TCRdb's table, not from the authors' own analysis. Recorded for this sample are some 14,000 distinct CDR3 sequences; 55% of them occurred a single time. The ten largest clones represent roughly 8.4% of the sample.

According to the study, the label for this sample's treatment or condition signals: approximately 9-day PBMC culture with coronavirus spike peptide pools or control peptides (ViraFEST assay). To expand antigen-specific T cells with peptide pools and then pick out the expanded clonotypes through TCR sequencing, the study relied on the ViraFEST assay. The convalescent patients' positive SARS-CoV-2 PCR tests fell between March and December 2020, which was before the Alpha, Beta and Delta variants emerged in the United States. Each well held 2 million to 2.5 million PBMCs cultured with roughly 10 ug/ml peptide pools in IMDM containing approximately 5% human AB serum and around 10 IU/ml IL-2. Half of the culture medium was replaced with fresh IL-2-containing medium on days 3 and 7. CD4+ T cells were isolated after roughly eleven days of culture through negative selection using the EasySep CD4+ T cell isolation kit. Ficoll-Paque Plus gradient centrifugation was used to isolate PBMCs from whole blood, and the isolated PBMCs were then either used fresh or cryopreserved at -140C. Triplicate wells were generally used for each culture condition.

A word on this clonotype: Its antigen has not been determined. One base away there is no much larger clone; base qualities are not given.

The V and J genes are TRBV4-1 and TRBJ1-6, and perhaps TRBD1 as D gene, on 5 matching bases. The source of this sequence is a human donor who had recovered from COVID-19. This sample comprised CD4+ T cells from blood, cultured in vitro, obtained before SARS-CoV-2 vaccination. The nucleotide sequence reads as follows: TGCGCCAGCAGCCAAGATAGGGGACGAAGCTCCTATAATTCACCCCTCCACTTT. The resulting protein is CASSQDRGRSSYNSPLHF.